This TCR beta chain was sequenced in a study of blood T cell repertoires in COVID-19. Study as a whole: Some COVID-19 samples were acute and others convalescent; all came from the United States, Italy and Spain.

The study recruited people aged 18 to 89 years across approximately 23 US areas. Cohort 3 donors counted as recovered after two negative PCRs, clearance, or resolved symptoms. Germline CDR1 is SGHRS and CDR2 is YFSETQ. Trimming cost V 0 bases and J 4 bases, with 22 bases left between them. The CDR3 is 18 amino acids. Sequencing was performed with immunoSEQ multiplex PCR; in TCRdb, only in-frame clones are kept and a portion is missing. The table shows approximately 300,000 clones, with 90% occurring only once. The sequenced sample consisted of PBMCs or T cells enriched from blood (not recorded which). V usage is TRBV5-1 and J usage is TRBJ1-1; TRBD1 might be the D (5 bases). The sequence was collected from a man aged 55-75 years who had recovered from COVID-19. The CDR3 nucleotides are TGCGCCAGCAGCTTGGGCACTCTAGGGGCCGGGGGGACCACTGAAGCTTTCTTT. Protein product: CASSLGTLGAGGTTEAFF.